The present T cell receptor (beta chain) was sequenced within a study of blood T cells in healthy people across ages. CDR3 size: 12 residues. Trimming cost V 3 bases and J 8 bases, with 8 bases left between them. CDR1 is MNHEY and CDR2 is SVGEGT in the germline V gene. With a J-beta primer mix and a sample-barcoded 5' primer, a second PCR ran about 7 to 12 cycles. One entry per CDR3 protein results from TCRdb running MiXCR on the 5' RACE reads. The sample contains approximately 790,000 distinct CDR3 sequences, approximately 59% of which appear only once. The sequence derives from a man aged 25-40 years in good health. Sequencing input: blood. V is TRBV6-2 or TRBV6-3 and J is TRBJ2-1; D uncertain. The CDR3 region has the DNA TGTGCCAGCAGTTATTACGAGTATGAGCAGTTCTTC. The encoded protein is CASSYYEYEQFF.